These 29 T cell receptor beta chains originate from one sample sequenced in a study of shared clonotypes between healthy human individuals. TCRdb's table, derived via immunoSEQ multiplex PCR, lists solely in-frame clones and lacks some. The sample shows about 560,000 clones, just over 75% of them seen only once. Sequencing used PBMCs. The receptor source for this set is a woman aged 35 to 49 in good health. Some clones in this sample may be carry-over from other donors' samples.

As for this clone: The same CDR3 arises from other DNA sequences in this sample as well. The chain links TRBV15 to TRBJ1-2; no firm D call. Germline CDR1 and CDR2: LNHNV and YYDKDF (reference sequence). Trimming removed 0 bases at V and 4 bases at J, with 6 bases between. The CDR3 length is 13 residues. CDR3 in DNA: TGTGCCACCAGCAGAGATGGTAGCTATGGCTACACCTTC. Its translation: CATSRDGSYGYTF. Drawing the rest from reference TRBV15 and TRBJ1-2, the complete variable domain is DAMVIQNPRYQVTQFGKPVTLSCSQTLNHNVMYWYQQKSSQAPKLLFHYYDKDFNNEADTPDNFQSRRPNTSFCFLDIRSPGLGDTAMYLCATSRDGSYGYTFGSGTRLTVV.

The chain links TRBV27 to TRBJ1-5, with D unclear. Trimming cost V 3 bases and J 5 bases, with 8 bases left between them. Germline CDR1 MNHEY, CDR2 SMNVEV (reference sequence). The CDR3 has 13 residues. The CDR3 protein is CASSLRRDQPQHF. Written as DNA, the CDR3 is TGTGCCAGCAGTTTGAGACGAGATCAGCCCCAGCATTTT.

This clone turned up a few times. This likely came from a read error, as a far larger clone is one base away. The chain has TRBV30 and TRBJ2-5; D not resolved. With the DNA end fitting TRBJ2-7 better, the J assignment may be wrong. The CDR3 runs to 13 residues. CDR1 is GTSNPN and CDR2 is SVGIG in the germline V gene (reference sequence). The CDR3, as DNA: TGTGCCTGGAGTGGGTCCTTCGAAAGCGAGCAGTACTTC. Protein product: CAWSGSFESEQYF.

This clone was counted only a few times. Other DNA sequences within the sample encode an identical CDR3. The chain combines TRBV11-2 with TRBJ2-3, with D uncertain. Germline V gives CDR1 SGHAT, CDR2 FQNNGV. Between the trimmed V and J ends, which lost 3 bases and 0 bases, there was a span of 7 bases. This CDR3 region has 14 residues. CDR3 nucleotide sequence: TGTGCCAGCAGCTTTAGTGGAAGCACAGATACGCAGTATTTT. Translating it yields CASSFSGSTDTQYF.

This chain joins TRBV11-2 and TRBJ2-3; maybe TRBD2 (7 bases). Trimming cost V 1 base and J 6 bases, with 14 bases left between them. This CDR3 contains 15 residues. Germline assignment: CDR1 SGHAT and CDR2 FQNNGV. The CDR3 DNA reads as TGTGCCAGCAGCTTAGTCGGGAGGAGGGGGGATACGCAGTATTTT. The encoded protein is CASSLVGRRGDTQYF.

The chain uses TRBV27 and TRBJ1-1; D not resolved. This CDR3 is 19 amino acids long. The V gene lost 7 bases and the J gene lost 1 base, with 28 bases spanning the gap. In germline, CDR1 is MNHEY, CDR2 SMNVEV (reference sequence). This CDR3 is CASKRGGGNEQSPNTEAFF. The DNA for the CDR3 is TGTGCCAGCAAACGAGGAGGAGGTAATGAGCAAAGCCCGAACACTGAAGCTTTCTTT.

On this clone: The sample holds other DNA sequences that translate to the same CDR3. The gene calls are TRBV7-2 and TRBJ2-1; D remains ambiguous. Germline lookup yields CDR1 SGHTA and CDR2 FQGNSA. V was cut by 1 base and J by 4 bases, with 5 bases left in between. This CDR3 region has 13 residues. CDR3: CASSLGSYNEQFF. The CDR3 nucleotides read TGTGCCAGCAGCTTAGGAAGTTACAATGAGCAGTTCTTC.

The chain is built from TRBV29-1 and TRBJ2-1; D not certain. Trimming pared 6 bases from V and 8 bases from J, leaving 14 bases between. Germline V lookup: CDR1 SQVTM, CDR2 ANQGSEA. The CDR3 is 12 residues long. The CDR3 DNA reads as TGCAGCGTGGCCCGGGCGGTTGATGAGCAGTTCTTC. It codes for CSVARAVDEQFF.

This clone came up a few times. This specimen includes other DNA sequences encoding the same CDR3. This chain links TRBV29-1 with TRBJ1-3; 7 bases match TRBD1. With 4 bases clipped from V and 4 bases from J, the junction kept 1 base outside the gene matches. Germline CDR1 reads SQVTM; CDR2 reads ANQGSEA. The length of the CDR3 is 12 residues. CDR3 region: CSVGGQGNTIYF. The CDR3 nucleotides are TGCAGCGTTGGGGGACAGGGAAACACCATATATTTT.

The V gene is TRBV30, the J gene TRBJ1-3; D unclear. The germline V gene has CDR1 GTSNPN and CDR2 SVGIG (reference sequence). The CDR3 contains 11 residues. The V end was cut by 3 bases, the J end by 7 bases, with 7 bases between. The CDR3 sequence is CAWRPANTIYF. DNA of the CDR3: TGTGCCTGGAGGCCCGCGAACACCATATATTTT.

This clone was counted once. The J gene is TRBJ2-7, the V gene TRBV30; D ambiguous. Trimming cost V 5 bases and J 0 bases, with 17 bases left between them. Germline CDR1 is GTSNPN and CDR2 is SVGIG (reference sequence). This CDR3 is built from 15 residues. CDR3 nucleotides: TGTGCCTGGGCAAAAGGACGGTCCAGCTCCTACGAGCAGTACTTC. It specifies CAWAKGRSSSYEQYF.

V and J are TRBV7-2 and TRBJ2-3, with D maybe TRBD1 (6 bases). Germline V CDR1 and CDR2: SGHTA, FQGNSA. The CDR3 extends over 13 amino acids. Trimming left V 1 base short and J 5 bases short, with 7 bases between. The CDR3 protein is CASSLGQVDTQYF. CDR3 bases: TGTGCCAGCAGCTTAGGACAGGTAGATACGCAGTATTTT.

This rearrangement joins TRBV28 to TRBJ2-1; 9 nucleotides line up with TRBD1. CDR1 and CDR2 (germline): MDHEN, SYDVKM. There are 15 residues in the CDR3. V shed 5 bases and J 6 bases; nucleotides not matched to a gene: 8. The CDR3 DNA follows: TGTGCCAGCAGTCAACCGGGACAGGGTGTCAATGAGCAGTTCTTC. The encoded protein is CASSQPGQGVNEQFF.

This clone was found a few times. The sample contains more than one DNA sequence encoding this CDR3. The chain couples TRBV7-9 to TRBJ2-5, with D maybe TRBD2 (5 bases). This CDR3 is built from 15 residues. Trimming left V 1 base short and J 2 bases short, with 11 bases between. Germline V gene data show CDR1 as SEHNR and CDR2 as FQNEAQ (reference sequence). CDR3 amino acids: CASSLGSGAQETQYF. DNA for the CDR3: TGTGCCAGCAGCTTAGGGAGCGGTGCGCAAGAGACCCAGTACTTC.

Regarding this clone: At one of its ends the junction is not consistent with the germline gene, which may arise from a read error. The genes are TRBV5-1 and TRBJ2-3; 10 bases match TRBD2. The CDR3 has 14 residues. CDR1 SGHRS and CDR2 YFSETQ come from the germline V gene. This CDR3 is CASSTSGATGTQYF. The CDR3 nucleotides are TGCGCCAGCAGCACTAGCGGGGCCACAGGTACGCAGTATTTT. The variable domain in full, completed from reference TRBV5-1 and TRBJ2-3, reads KAGVTQTPRYLIKTRGQQVTLSCSPISGHRSVSWYQQTPGQGLQFLFEYFSETQRNKGNFPGRFSGRQFSNSRSEMNVSTLELGDSALYLCASSTSGATGTQYFGPGTRLTVL.

This sequence joins TRBV28 and TRBJ2-2; 9 bases line up with TRBD1. With V trimmed by 1 base and J by 2 bases, 8 bases remained unmatched. The CDR3 loop spans 18 amino acids. In germline, CDR1 is MDHEN, CDR2 SYDVKM. CDR3 sequence (DNA): TGTGCCAGCAGTTTATTCATGGGACAGGGCAAAAACACCGGGGAGCTGTTTTTT. This sequence encodes CASSLFMGQGKNTGELFF.

The gene calls are TRBV5-6 and TRBJ1-1; tentatively, D is TRBD1 (5 bases). CDR3 length: 15 residues. Germline lookup yields CDR1 SGHDT and CDR2 YYEEEE. V was shortened by 0 bases and J by 0 bases, with 9 bases between the two germline ends. As DNA, the CDR3 is TGTGCCAGCAGCTTGGGTCCGGACATGAACACTGAAGCTTTCTTT. The encoded protein is CASSLGPDMNTEAFF.

A few counts support this clone. The chain combines TRBV5-1 with TRBJ2-1; 13 bases are a match to TRBD2. V was clipped by 3 bases and J by 9 bases; unmatched bases: 12. This CDR3 is 17 amino acids long. Germline CDR1 SGHRS, CDR2 YFSETQ. This CDR3 reads CASSSQGTSGIGSEQFF. The CDR3 DNA reads as TGCGCCAGCAGCTCCCAAGGGACTAGCGGGATTGGGAGTGAGCAGTTCTTC.

The CDR3 sequence is CASSVTGGSYEQYF. For the CDR3, the DNA is TGTGCCAGCAGTGTGACGGGCGGCTCCTACGAGCAGTACTTC. The chain uses TRBV6-1 and TRBJ2-7, with unresolved D. This CDR3 has 14 residues. Trimming pared 4 bases from V and 0 bases from J, leaving 10 bases between. The germline gives CDR1 MNHNS, CDR2 SASEGT.

This clone was counted a few times. CDR3 amino acids: CSAGGTGAQETQYF. The CDR3 coding sequence is TGCAGCGCTGGCGGGACAGGGGCCCAAGAGACCCAGTACTTC. This rearrangement joins TRBV29-1 to TRBJ2-5; 10 bases match TRBD1. The CDR3 has 14 residues. Looked up from germline, CDR1 is SQVTM and CDR2 is ANQGSEA. V lost 7 bases, J lost 1 base, and 6 bases stayed unmatched.

This clone has just one count. This chain joins TRBV6-5 and TRBJ1-2; D is unresolved. CDR1 and CDR2 from the germline V gene are MNHEY and SVGAGI. The CDR3 loop spans 12 amino acids. V was shortened by 3 bases and J by 4 bases, with 6 bases between the two germline ends. CDR3 residues: CASSYDSYGYTF. The CDR3 coding sequence is TGTGCCAGCAGTTATGACTCCTATGGCTACACCTTC.

The chain combines TRBV7-9 with TRBJ1-2; the D gene is possibly TRBD1 (5 bases). V shed 3 bases and J shed 7 bases, with 9 bases lying between them. The CDR3 covers 12 residues. CDR1 is SEHNR and CDR2 is FQNEAQ in the germline V gene (reference sequence). In nucleotides, the CDR3 is TGTGCCAGCAGCTTGGGGGTGCTTGGCTACACCTTC. Residues: CASSLGVLGYTF.

This chain uses TRBV6-6 with TRBJ1-5, with D tentatively TRBD1 (5 bases). V shed 0 bases and J shed 12 bases, with 9 bases lying between them. The V gene's germline CDR1 is MNHNY and CDR2 SVGAGI (reference sequence). The CDR3 spans 12 residues. For the CDR3, the DNA is TGTGCCAGCAGTTACTCGCCGGGGGACCAGCATTTT. Protein product: CASSYSPGDQHF.

J is TRBJ2-1 and V is TRBV23-1, with D unclear. TRBV23-1 is an open reading frame whose function is uncertain. V was trimmed by 4 bases and J by 1 base, leaving 11 bases between them. The CDR3 runs 15 residues. The CDR3 bases are TGCGCCAGCAGTCGGACCTTTAGGTCCTACAATGAGCAGTTCTTC. Protein sequence: CASSRTFRSYNEQFF.

Concerning this clone: A much larger clone differs from this one at a single base, so this may be a read error. Likely a read error: the CDR3 ends without its conserved phenylalanine or tryptophan. The gene calls are TRBV29-1 and TRBJ2-2; tentatively, D is TRBD1 or TRBD2 (5 bases each). The CDR3 is 14 residues long. The germline V gene has CDR1 SQVTM and CDR2 ANQGSEA. Trimming left V 0 bases short and J 7 bases short, with 12 bases between. The CDR3 nucleotides are TGCAGCGTTGAAGATCGAGGGGTCATCGGGGAGCTGTTTCTT. Protein product: CSVEDRGVIGELFL.

The gene calls are TRBV28 and TRBJ1-1; D is unresolved. The CDR3 totals 15 residues. Germline V gene lookup returns CDR1 MDHEN and CDR2 SYDVKM. V gave up 1 base and J gave up 0 bases, with 9 bases separating them. DNA for the CDR3: TGTGCCAGCAGTTTATTCGAAATTATGAACACTGAAGCTTTCTTT. Translation: CASSLFEIMNTEAFF.

Note on this clone: This same CDR3 is encoded by further DNA sequences in the sample. This sequence joins TRBV5-1 and TRBJ2-2; 8 bases are shared with TRBD2. The CDR3 spans 15 residues. Germline V gene sequence: CDR1 SGHRS, CDR2 YFSETQ. The trim removed 0 bases at V and 7 bases at J, leaving 5 bases unmatched. The CDR3 reads CASSLAGGPSGELFF. In nucleotides, the CDR3 is TGCGCCAGCAGCTTGGCGGGAGGGCCAAGCGGGGAGCTGTTTTTT. The complete variable domain, with remaining parts taken from reference TRBV5-1 and TRBJ2-2, reads KAGVTQTPRYLIKTRGQQVTLSCSPISGHRSVSWYQQTPGQGLQFLFEYFSETQRNKGNFPGRFSGRQFSNSRSEMNVSTLELGDSALYLCASSLAGGPSGELFFGEGSRLTVL.

Here the CDR3 DNA reads TGTGCCAGCAGTTTATCGGGCCGCAGACAGGGCTACGAGCAGTACTTC. Its protein product is CASSLSGRRQGYEQYF. The chain links TRBV27 to TRBJ2-7, with TRBD1 matching 7 bases. This CDR3 region has 16 residues. Trimming removed 0 bases from V and 3 bases from J; junction bases left unmatched: 8. Germline V gene lookup returns CDR1 MNHEY and CDR2 SMNVEV (reference sequence).

The chain carries TRBV10-3 and TRBJ2-7; either TRBD1 or TRBD2 may supply D (5 bases each). Germline CDR1 reads ENHRY; CDR2 reads SYGVKD. The CDR3 runs 15 residues. V was shortened by 0 bases and J by 1 base, with 10 bases between the two germline ends. CDR3 bases: TGTGCCATCAGTGAGTCGGGGGTACCTTCCTACGAGCAGTACTTC. Its translation: CAISESGVPSYEQYF.